This T cell receptor beta chain was captured in a study of cytomegalovirus exposure and HLA in healthy donors. Overall study findings and caveats: The classifier reportedly diagnosed cytomegalovirus status with high sensitivity and specificity. A list of 150 or so TCR beta chains associated with cytomegalovirus was given. Most observed TCR sequences were rare, whereas some public TCRs were detected in many donors.

Comment on this clone: Its antigen is currently unknown.

Profiling relied on immunoSEQ multiplex PCR, and the TCRdb table lists in-frame clones only, not all of them. The repertoire includes about 160,000 clones, 85% to 90% of them detected once, and 4.5% to 7% sits in the top ten. Among the 120 or so subjects of the validation cohort, separate from the roughly 700-subject first cohort, were the donors. The ends lost 2 bases at V and 6 bases at J; junction bases unmatched: 7. This CDR3 is 15 amino acids long. Germline V gives CDR1 WSHSY, CDR2 SAAADI. The TCR comes from a woman in her 30s in good health and CMV-seronegative. The chain carries TRBV10-2 and TRBJ1-5, with 7 bases aligning to TRBD1. Sequenced sample: PBMCs. CDR3 residues: CASSEVDRDGQPQHF. DNA of the CDR3: TGCGCCAGCAGTGAGGTCGACAGGGATGGTCAGCCCCAGCATTTT.